A single sample gave rise to the 19 T cell receptor beta chains below, sequenced in a study of blood T cell repertoires in COVID-19. Method: immunoSEQ multiplex PCR; TCRdb's copy keeps in-frame clones and lacks some. The table shows some 61,000 clones, with 80% to 90% occurring only once. The sequencing sample was made of peripheral blood. These receptors all come from a man between 60 and 70 years old with acute or convalescent COVID-19.

The rearrangement uses TRBV18 and TRBJ1-3; no reliable D call. Per the germline V gene, CDR1 is KGHSH and CDR2 is LQKENI. CDR3 length: 16 amino acids. Trimming pared 5 bases from V and 2 bases from J, leaving 16 bases between. The CDR3: CASSGLISITGNTIYF. Here the CDR3 DNA reads TGTGCCAGCTCAGGACTTATCTCGATTACTGGAAACACCATATATTTT.

The V call is TRBV7-2, the J call TRBJ2-7; 10 nucleotides line up with TRBD1. The CDR3 runs to 16 residues. Germline trimming cut 5 bases from V and 2 bases from J; bases unmatched to any gene: 9. CDR1 is SGHTA, CDR2 FQGNSA, per germline. In nucleotides, the CDR3 is TGTGCCAGCAGCCCCAACCCGGGGACAGGGGCCTACGAGCAGTACTTC. Amino acids: CASSPNPGTGAYEQYF.

In its sample, this clone was seen a few times. The chain joins TRBV11-2 to TRBJ2-2; the match to TRBD1 covers 8 bases. This CDR3 region has 14 residues. Per germline, CDR1 SGHAT and CDR2 FQNNGV. Trimming took 4 bases from V and 5 from J; bases not matched to a gene: 3. The CDR3 loop is CASSSRGHTGELFF. The CDR3 nucleotides are TGTGCCAGCAGCTCCAGGGGGCATACCGGGGAGCTGTTTTTT.

The chain recombines TRBV5-1 with TRBJ2-1; 12 bases are shared with TRBD2. J was trimmed by 15 bases and V by 0 bases; bases with no gene match: 10. Germline CDR1 reads SGHRS; CDR2 reads YFSETQ. This CDR3 comprises 15 residues. CDR3 nucleotides: TGCGCCAGCAGCTTGGGCAGTACTAGCGGGGGGCCAAGGTTCTTC. Translated, it gives CASSLGSTSGGPRFF.

The V and J genes are TRBV27 and TRBJ2-7; 10 bases agree with TRBD2. This CDR3 comprises 17 residues. Germline-derived CDR1 and CDR2 are MNHEY and SMNVEV (reference sequence). V gave up 4 bases and J gave up 3 bases; unmatched junction bases: 12. CDR3 coding DNA: TGTGCCAGCAGTTACACTAGCGGGGTCCGGGGCGTCTACGAGCAGTACTTC. Amino acids: CASSYTSGVRGVYEQYF.

The rearrangement uses TRBV3-1 (or the pseudogene TRBV3-2) and TRBJ1-3; D is uncertain. The V gene's germline CDR1 is LGHDT and CDR2 YNNKEL (reference sequence). Between the trimmed V and J ends, which lost 6 bases and 0 bases, there was a span of 15 bases. CDR3 length equals 16 residues. For the CDR3, the DNA is TGTGCCAGCAGGGCGGAGGGCGGAAACTCTGGAAACACCATATATTTT. This gives the protein CASRAEGGNSGNTIYF.

The rearrangement uses TRBV7-9 and TRBJ2-7, with D unclear. The V gene lost 1 base and the J gene lost 12 bases, with 19 bases spanning the gap. The CDR3 extends over 14 amino acids. Germline V gives CDR1 SEHNR, CDR2 FQNEAQ (reference sequence). The CDR3 loop reads CASSLENAFHESYF. CDR3 in DNA: TGTGCCAGCAGCTTAGAAAACGCCTTCCATGAGTCGTACTTC.

About this clone: Additional DNA sequences in this sample encode the identical CDR3. The chain uses TRBV9 and TRBJ1-3, with unresolved D. From germline, CDR1 is SGDLS and CDR2 YYNGEE. The CDR3 runs 14 residues. V lost 3 bases and J lost 1, with 8 bases in between. The CDR3 here is CASSATDSGNTIYF. The CDR3 DNA follows: TGTGCCAGCAGCGCAACAGATTCTGGAAACACCATATATTTT. The full variable domain, in which reference TRBV9 and TRBJ1-3 provide the parts outside the CDR3, is DSGVTQTPKHLITATGQRVTLRCSPRSGDLSVYWYQQSLDQGLQFLIQYYNGEERAKGNILERFSAQQFPDLHSELNLSSLELGDSALYFCASSATDSGNTIYFGEGSWLTVV.

Comment on this clone: An end of the junction differs from the germline gene, which may be a read error. J is TRBJ2-3 and V is TRBV7-7; D perhaps matches TRBD1 (6 bases). The CDR3 has 11 residues. CDR1 is SSHAT and CDR2 is FNYEAQ in the germline V gene (reference sequence). CDR3 bases: TGTGCTAGCAGCCAGGGGTATACGCAGTATTTT. It yields the protein CASSQGYTQYF. The complete variable domain, with remaining parts taken from reference TRBV7-7 and TRBJ2-3, reads GAGVSQSPRYKVTKRGQDVTLRCDPISSHATLYWYQQALGQGPEFLTYFNYEAQPDKSGLPSDRFSAERPEGSISTLTIQRTEQRDSAMYRCASSQGYTQYFGPGTRLTVL.

This clone was seen more than once but under ten times. The J gene is TRBJ1-5, the V gene TRBV7-8; TRBD1 might be the D (6 bases). The length of the CDR3 is 16 residues. In germline, CDR1 is SGHVS, CDR2 FQNEAQ. V lost 5 bases and J 2 bases, leaving 16 bases between the germline ends. The CDR3 spells CASSHGGPQGNQPQHF. The CDR3 DNA reads TGTGCCAGCAGCCACGGGGGGCCTCAGGGCAATCAGCCCCAGCATTTT.

This chain links TRBV6-6 with TRBJ1-2; D might be TRBD1 (6 bases). Germline values: CDR1 MNHNY, CDR2 SVGAGI (reference sequence). This CDR3 is built from 14 residues. Between the trimmed V and J ends, which lost 5 bases and 4 bases, there was a span of 14 bases. As DNA, the CDR3 is TGTGCCAGCAGTAAAAAACAGGGCCCCTATGGCTACACCTTC. Protein sequence: CASSKKQGPYGYTF.

This rearrangement joins TRBV7-9 to TRBJ1-1; TRBD1 is a possible D gene (5 bases). CDR3 length equals 12 residues. V was pared by 4 bases and J by 9 bases, with 12 bases between. Germline assignment: CDR1 SEHNR and CDR2 FQNEAQ (reference sequence). The CDR3 protein is CASSSTETKAFF. For the CDR3, the DNA is TGTGCCAGCAGCTCGACAGAGACAAAAGCTTTCTTT.

The table lists this clone with a count of one. V usage is TRBV2 and J usage is TRBJ2-3; D is perhaps TRBD1 (5 bases). Trimming took 3 bases from V and 7 from J, leaving 17 bases between them. CDR1 SNHLY and CDR2 FYNNEI come from the germline V gene. CDR3 length: 15 residues. As DNA, the CDR3 is TGTGCCAGCAGTGAGGGGCCCCCTAGATCGAATACGCAGTATTTT. Its protein is CASSEGPPRSNTQYF.

This clone is a singleton in its sample. The chain uses TRBV18 and TRBJ1-1, with D unclear. CDR3 length: 13 residues. Germline values: CDR1 KGHSH, CDR2 LQKENI. V shed 3 bases and J shed 5 bases, with 10 bases lying between them. The CDR3 is CASSPQRETEAFF. The CDR3 region has the DNA TGTGCCAGCTCACCCCAACGGGAGACTGAAGCTTTCTTT. The full variable domain, in which reference TRBV18 and TRBJ1-1 provide the parts outside the CDR3, is NAGVMQNPRHLVRRRGQEARLRCSPMKGHSHVYWYRQLPEEGLKFMVYLQKENIIDESGMPKERFSAEFPKEGPSILRIQQVVRGDSAAYFCASSPQRETEAFFGQGTRLTVV.

This clone came up once. The V and J genes are TRBV6-6 and TRBJ2-2; weak D call: TRBD1 (6 bases). The V end was cut by 5 bases, the J end by 7 bases, with 14 bases between. The CDR3 contains 14 residues. Germline CDR1 and CDR2: MNHNY and SVGAGI (reference sequence). CDR3 loop: CASSPGQLVGELFF. The CDR3 DNA follows: TGTGCCAGCAGTCCCGGACAGTTAGTCGGGGAGCTGTTTTTT.

Here the CDR3 reads CASSRSGVNEKLFF. The DNA of the CDR3 is TGTGCCAGCAGTCGATCAGGGGTTAATGAAAAACTGTTTTTT. V usage is TRBV6-6 and J usage is TRBJ1-4; tentatively, D is TRBD1 (6 bases). The CDR3 has 14 residues. V lost 5 bases, J lost 4 bases, and 11 bases lay in between. The V gene's germline CDR1 is MNHNY and CDR2 SVGAGI (reference sequence).

V usage is TRBV29-1 and J usage is TRBJ1-3; D unresolved. Trimming removed 7 bases at V and 0 bases at J, with 13 bases between. CDR3 size: 14 residues. Looked up from germline, CDR1 is SQVTM and CDR2 is ANQGSEA. DNA of the CDR3: TGCAGCGCCCAAGATCCGGTCTCTGGAAACACCATATATTTT. Translating it yields CSAQDPVSGNTIYF. The complete variable domain, with remaining parts taken from reference TRBV29-1 and TRBJ1-3, reads SAVISQKPSRDICQRGTSLTIQCQVDSQVTMMFWYRQQPGQSLTLIATANQGSEATYESGFVIDKFPISRPNLTFSTLTVSNMSPEDSSIYLCSAQDPVSGNTIYFGEGSWLTVV.

The V gene is TRBV24-1, the J gene TRBJ1-4, with 9 bases lining up with TRBD1. The CDR3 runs 16 residues. Germline trimming cut 3 bases from V and 2 bases from J; bases unmatched to any gene: 3. CDR1 and CDR2 (germline): KGHDR, SFDVKD. CDR3 in amino acids: CATSDKGQGTNEKLFF. The CDR3 bases are TGTGCCACCAGTGATAAGGGACAGGGTACTAATGAAAAACTGTTTTTT.

This chain uses TRBV19 with TRBJ1-5; D gene unclear. V lost 3 bases and J lost 4, with 7 bases in between. The germline CDR1 and CDR2 sequences are LNHDA and SQIVND (reference sequence). The CDR3 spans 13 residues. Here the CDR3 DNA reads TGTGCCAGTAGTATCGGGGTGAATCAGCCCCAGCATTTT. Amino acid sequence: CASSIGVNQPQHF.